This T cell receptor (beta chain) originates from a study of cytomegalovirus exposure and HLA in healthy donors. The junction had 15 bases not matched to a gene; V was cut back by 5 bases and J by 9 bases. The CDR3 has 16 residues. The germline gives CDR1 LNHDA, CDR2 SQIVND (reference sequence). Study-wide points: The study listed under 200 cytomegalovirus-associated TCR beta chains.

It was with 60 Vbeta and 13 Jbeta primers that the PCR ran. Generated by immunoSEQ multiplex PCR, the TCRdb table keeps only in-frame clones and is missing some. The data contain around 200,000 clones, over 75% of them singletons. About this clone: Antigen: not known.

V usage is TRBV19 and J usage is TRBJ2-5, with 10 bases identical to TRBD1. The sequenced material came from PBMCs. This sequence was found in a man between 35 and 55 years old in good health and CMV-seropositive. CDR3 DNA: TGTGCCAGTAGTGATGAAATGGGACAGGGGTTGTGGGCCCAGTACTTC. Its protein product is CASSDEMGQGLWAQYF.